This TCR beta chain appears in the sequencing data of a study of shared clonotypes between healthy human individuals. The study's findings and limits: As a rule, naive subsets had a larger estimated richness than memory subsets. Sequencing depth was expected to influence donor clonotype sharing.

Worth noting for this clone: No antigen is known for it.

Sorted-subset replicate PCR reactions were performed with around 200 ng DNA, corresponding to 30,000 to 35,000 T cell genomes. Repertoires were generated with immunoSEQ multiplex PCR, while TCRdb's copy carries only in-frame clones and drops some. The data hold 1,500,000 or so clones, with approximately 98.5% observed a single time. The CDR3 has 15 amino acids. Germline V gives CDR1 SGHRS, CDR2 YFSETQ. With V trimmed by 0 bases and J by 2 bases, 1 base remained unmatched. From CD4+ cells came CD45RA+ naive and CD45RA-negative memory subsets. Sequencing input: naive CD4+ T cells sorted from blood. Subset specified: CD45RA+ positively selected. This TCR was sampled from a man under 40 in good health. This chain connects TRBV5-1 to TRBJ1-4, with TRBD1 identical over 7 bases. The CDR3 nucleotides read TGCGCCAGCAGCTTGGTCAGGGGGACTAATGAAAAACTGTTTTTT. Protein sequence: CASSLVRGTNEKLFF.